Each of the 31 T cell receptor beta chains below was sequenced from the same sample in a study of T cells after yellow fever vaccination. Via MiXCR, TCRdb re-called the 5' RACE reads, giving one row per CDR3 protein. The table records some 500,000 distinct CDR3 sequences, approximately 15% of them present only once. Material: PBMCs, obtained on the day of the yellow fever booster vaccination. The receptors derive from a young man who received the YFV17D yellow fever vaccine.

The chain joins TRBV6-2 or TRBV6-3 to TRBJ2-1; maybe TRBD2 (5 bases). The CDR3 length is 16 residues. Germline V gene sequence: CDR1 MNHEY, CDR2 SVGEGT. The germline V and J ends were trimmed by 6 bases and 3 bases, with 18 bases remaining between them. The CDR3 sequence is CASRPLWESVYNEQFF. The DNA of the CDR3 is TGTGCCAGCAGACCTCTGTGGGAGTCGGTCTACAATGAGCAGTTCTTC.

This chain connects TRBV9 to TRBJ2-2; D remains unclear. The CDR3 is made up of 15 amino acids. Trimming cost V 2 bases and J 4 bases, with 12 bases left between them. Germline V lookup: CDR1 SGDLS, CDR2 YYNGEE. The CDR3 DNA follows: TGTGCCAGCAGCGTTCACCAGTACGTCACCGGGGAGCTGTTTTTT. Translating it yields CASSVHQYVTGELFF. Complete variable domain (other parts from reference TRBV9 and TRBJ2-2): DSGVTQTPKHLITATGQRVTLRCSPRSGDLSVYWYQQSLDQGLQFLIQYYNGEERAKGNILERFSAQQFPDLHSELNLSSLELGDSALYFCASSVHQYVTGELFFGEGSRLTVL.

This clonotype was detected ten times or more. The J gene is TRBJ2-7, the V gene TRBV20-1; no firm D call. Germline V lookup: CDR1 DFQATT, CDR2 SNEGSKA (reference sequence). This CDR3 comprises 12 residues. V was shortened by 5 bases and J by 0 bases, with 8 bases between the two germline ends. CDR3 region: CSARWISYEQYF. In nucleotides, the CDR3 is TGCAGTGCTCGCTGGATCTCCTACGAGCAGTACTTC.

The chain joins TRBV7-6 to TRBJ2-3; the D call may be TRBD1 or TRBD2 (5 bases each). V was trimmed by 5 bases and J by 6 bases, leaving 15 bases between them. CDR1 is SGHVS, CDR2 FNYEAQ, per germline. CDR3 length: 14 residues. DNA for the CDR3: TGTGCCAGCAGCGGACAACTGGGGGTTGATACGCAGTATTTT. Protein: CASSGQLGVDTQYF.

The chain combines TRBV10-3 with TRBJ2-7; D may match TRBD1 or TRBD2 (5 bases each). Per the germline V gene, CDR1 is ENHRY and CDR2 is SYGVKD. The CDR3 runs to 14 residues. V was clipped by 6 bases and J by 5 bases, with 17 bases between them. For the CDR3, the DNA is TGTGCCATCAGAGGGACGGAGGATAGAAACGAGCAGTACTTC. This encodes CAIRGTEDRNEQYF.

In its sample, this clonotype was seen a few times. The chain combines TRBV15 with TRBJ2-7, with a possible D match to TRBD2 (5 bases). V was shortened by 1 base and J by 2 bases, with 18 bases between the two germline ends. Germline lookup yields CDR1 LNHNV and CDR2 YYDKDF (reference sequence). This CDR3 has 17 residues. CDR3 in amino acids: CATSRAGSRVAAYEQYF. The CDR3, as DNA: TGTGCCACCAGCAGAGCAGGTTCGAGGGTTGCAGCCTACGAGCAGTACTTC.

In this sample, this clonotype turned up a few times. The chain carries TRBV20-1 and TRBJ2-7; D is undetermined. The V end was cut by 0 bases, the J end by 3 bases, with 9 bases between. The germline CDR1 and CDR2 sequences are DFQATT and SNEGSKA (reference sequence). The CDR3 length is 13 residues. DNA for the CDR3: TGCAGTGCTAGAGATCTTCTGGACTACGAGCAGTACTTC. It yields the protein CSARDLLDYEQYF.

This clonotype was detected only a few times. The chain has TRBV24-1 and TRBJ2-5; weak D call: TRBD1 (6 bases). Germline V gene data show CDR1 as KGHDR and CDR2 as SFDVKD. There are 15 residues in the CDR3. The germline V and J ends were trimmed by 4 bases and 4 bases, with 15 bases remaining between them. The CDR3 DNA reads as TGTGCCACCAGTGACCCCAGGGGAGAGGGAGAGACCCAGTACTTC. Its translation is CATSDPRGEGETQYF.

This clonotype was found a few times. V and J are TRBV28 and TRBJ2-5; D tentatively reads TRBD1 or TRBD2 (5 bases each). V was trimmed by 7 bases and J by 7 bases, leaving 16 bases between them. CDR1 is MDHEN, CDR2 SYDVKM, per germline. The CDR3 totals 13 residues. The CDR3 DNA is TGTGCCAGCAAGCAACTTACTGGGGGGACCCAGTACTTC. This encodes CASKQLTGGTQYF.

The table lists this clonotype with a few counts. The chain joins TRBV3-1 to TRBJ2-3; no reliable D call. Germline assignment: CDR1 LGHDT and CDR2 YNNKEL (reference sequence). V lost 3 bases and J 2 bases, leaving 15 bases between the germline ends. The CDR3 runs to 16 residues. Here the CDR3 reads CASSQVTTRVTDTQYF. CDR3 bases: TGTGCCAGCAGCCAGGTCACAACACGGGTCACAGATACGCAGTATTTT.

The J gene is TRBJ2-3, the V gene TRBV11-2; either TRBD1 or TRBD2 may supply D (5 bases each). V lost 4 bases and J 1 base, leaving 15 bases between the germline ends. CDR1 is SGHAT, CDR2 FQNNGV, per germline. The CDR3 consists of 16 residues. The CDR3 nucleotides are TGTGCCAGCAGCTCCGGGACCTCATTCGGCACAGATACGCAGTATTTT. It translates to CASSSGTSFGTDTQYF.

This clonotype was found many times. The CDR3 protein is CASSQGLAEQFF. In nucleotides, the CDR3 is TGTGCCAGCAGCCAGGGACTAGCGGAGCAGTTCTTC. The chain uses TRBV13 and TRBJ2-1, with TRBD2 matching 10 bases. The CDR3 contains 12 residues. Germline loops: CDR1 PRHDT, CDR2 FYEKMQ (reference sequence). The trim removed 5 bases at V and 10 bases at J, leaving 2 bases unmatched.

This chain links TRBV12-3 or TRBV12-4 with TRBJ2-2, with D hard to call. The CDR3 contains 8 residues. The CDR3 spells CVTGELFF. The CDR3 region has the DNA TGTGTCACTGGGGAGCTGTTTTTT.

The rearrangement links TRBV10-3 to TRBJ2-7; the match to TRBD1 covers 7 bases. This CDR3 spans 13 amino acids. The J segment lost 5 bases and the V segment lost 10 bases, leaving 11 bases of the junction unmatched. Germline V gives CDR1 ENHRY, CDR2 SYGVKD. This CDR3 is CATRHQGTDEQYF. The CDR3 DNA sequence: TGTGCCACCCGCCACCAAGGGACAGACGAGCAGTACTTC.

The rearrangement links TRBV29-1 to TRBJ2-1; 9 positions agree with TRBD2. The CDR3 totals 14 residues. J lost 8 bases, V lost 1 base, and 6 bases had no gene match. The V gene's germline CDR1 is SQVTM and CDR2 ANQGSEA. CDR3 amino acids: CSVEVGIAGDEQFF. In nucleotides, the CDR3 is TGCAGCGTTGAAGTCGGTATAGCGGGAGATGAGCAGTTCTTC.

This CDR3 reads CASRGLQESSYNSPLHF. In DNA form, the CDR3 reads TGTGCCAGTAGGGGATTACAGGAGAGCTCCTATAATTCACCCCTCCACTTT. This sequence joins TRBV19 and TRBJ1-6; TRBD1 is a possible D gene (5 bases). CDR3 length: 17 residues. Trimming cost V 6 bases and J 0 bases, with 15 bases left between them. CDR1 is LNHDA and CDR2 is SQIVND in the germline V gene (reference sequence). Together with reference TRBV19 and TRBJ1-6, the CDR3 gives the full variable domain: DGGITQSPKYLFRKEGQNVTLSCEQNLNHDAMYWYRQDPGQGLRLIYYSQIVNDFQKGDIAEGYSVSREKKESFPLTVTSAQKNPTAFYLCASRGLQESSYNSPLHFGNGTRLTVT.

This chain joins TRBV29-1 and TRBJ2-7, with D maybe TRBD1 (6 bases). The germline V gene has CDR1 SQVTM and CDR2 ANQGSEA. V gave up 4 bases and J gave up 5 bases, with 15 bases separating them. The CDR3 loop spans 13 amino acids. CDR3 sequence (DNA): TGCAGCGTTGTGGGACACGCCATCCACGAGCAGTACTTC. Its translation: CSVVGHAIHEQYF.

The V call is TRBV5-4, the J call TRBJ2-1, with 9 bases lining up with TRBD2. There are 16 residues in the CDR3. V shed 1 base and J 10 bases; nucleotides not matched to a gene: 12. The V gene's germline CDR1 is SGHNT and CDR2 YYREEE (reference sequence). As DNA, the CDR3 is TGTGCCAGCAGCTTGAAATTAGCGGGAGTACGAGGGGAGCAGTTCTTC. Encoded protein: CASSLKLAGVRGEQFF.

This rearrangement joins TRBV6-5 to TRBJ2-7; unclear D gene. This CDR3 has 16 residues. CDR1 is MNHEY and CDR2 is SVGAGI in the germline V gene. V was shortened by 2 bases and J by 2 bases, with 16 bases between the two germline ends. The CDR3 spells CASSYQPSGTTYEQYF. In DNA form, the CDR3 reads TGTGCCAGCAGTTACCAACCCTCCGGTACTACCTACGAGCAGTACTTC.

V is TRBV12-3 or TRBV12-4 and J is TRBJ2-1; D assignment may be TRBD1 or TRBD2 (6 bases each). The CDR3 is 16 amino acids. Trimming took off 6 bases at V and 6 bases at J, with 21 bases between the two ends. The CDR3 is CASSSYRDNGGNEQFF. The DNA for the CDR3 is TGTGCCAGCAGCTCCTACCGGGACAACGGGGGCAATGAGCAGTTCTTC.

The V and J genes are TRBV3-1 and TRBJ2-1; no firm D call. The CDR3 spans 14 residues. Germline assignment: CDR1 LGHDT and CDR2 YNNKEL (reference sequence). V was cut by 1 base and J by 9 bases, with 13 bases left in between. The CDR3 sequence is CASSQAQFKGEQFF. The CDR3, as DNA: TGTGCCAGCAGCCAAGCCCAGTTTAAGGGTGAGCAGTTCTTC.

The chain couples TRBV10-1 to TRBJ1-2; D gene uncertain. The CDR3 extends over 16 amino acids. The germline V gene encodes CDR1 WNHNN and CDR2 SYGVQD (reference sequence). V lost 2 bases to trimming and J lost 4 bases, with 17 bases between them. Here the CDR3 reads CASSEAPGSPGYGYTF. The DNA of the CDR3 is TGCGCCAGCAGTGAGGCGCCGGGCTCCCCCGGCTATGGCTACACCTTC.

This clonotype turned up a few times. At one of its ends the junction is not consistent with the germline gene, which may arise from a read error. The V gene is TRBV20-1, the J gene TRBJ1-4, with 10 bases aligning to TRBD1. The germline V gene encodes CDR1 DFQATT and CDR2 SNEGSKA (reference sequence). The CDR3 length is 12 residues. CDR3 bases: TGCAGTGCTAGCATTCCGGGTGGGACAGGGGTTTTT. This encodes CSASIPGGTGVF.

The V and J genes are TRBV19 and TRBJ1-6, with 10 bases identical to TRBD1. The V gene end was trimmed by 5 bases and the J gene end by 6 bases; junction bases not matched to a gene: 4. Germline loops: CDR1 LNHDA, CDR2 SQIVND (reference sequence). The length of the CDR3 is 15 residues. The CDR3 sequence is CASSPRQGANSPLHF. The CDR3 coding sequence is TGTGCCAGTAGTCCCCGACAGGGGGCTAATTCACCCCTCCACTTT.

Only a few counts were recorded for this clonotype. CDR3 in amino acids: CATMDQVAEAFF. CDR3 in DNA: TGTGCCACTATGGACCAGGTCGCTGAAGCTTTCTTT. The chain is built from TRBV28 and TRBJ1-1; no clear D. This CDR3 contains 12 residues. Per germline, CDR1 MDHEN and CDR2 SYDVKM. V lost 10 bases, J lost 6 bases, and 15 bases lay in between.

This clonotype was counted between two and nine times. This chain uses TRBV6-1 with TRBJ2-7; D possibly uses TRBD1 or TRBD2 (5 bases each). The CDR3 runs to 14 residues. The germline CDR1 and CDR2 sequences are MNHNS and SASEGT. Trimming took off 2 bases at V and 5 bases at J, with 13 bases between the two ends. The CDR3 here is CASSERRQGHEQYF. The CDR3 nucleotides read TGTGCCAGCAGTGAAAGGAGGCAGGGCCACGAGCAGTACTTC.

The chain employs TRBV3-1 and TRBJ2-7; 13 nucleotides line up with TRBD2. CDR3 size: 18 residues. V was clipped by 10 bases and J by 0 bases; unmatched bases: 15. Germline loops: CDR1 LGHDT, CDR2 YNNKEL (reference sequence). CDR3 bases: TGTGCCATCAGGTCTGGACTAGCGGGAGCCGAAAGCTCCTACGAGCAGTACTTC. Its translation: CAIRSGLAGAESSYEQYF.

The rearrangement joins TRBV27 to TRBJ1-5, with D possibly matching TRBD1 (6 bases). The CDR3 is made up of 14 amino acids. V gave up 6 bases and J gave up 6 bases, with 15 bases separating them. The V gene's germline CDR1 is MNHEY and CDR2 SMNVEV (reference sequence). As DNA, the CDR3 is TGTGCCAGCAGACCAACGACAGGTTTTCAGCCCCAGCATTTT. Translation gives CASRPTTGFQPQHF.

This clonotype was counted only a few times. This chain joins TRBV5-4 and TRBJ2-4; TRBD1 is a possible D gene (5 bases). CDR1 is SGHNT, CDR2 YYREEE, per germline (reference sequence). The CDR3 loop spans 16 amino acids. Trimming took off 0 bases at V and 2 bases at J, with 12 bases between the two ends. CDR3 nucleotides: TGTGCCAGCAGCTTGGGTGCGGACACCTCCAAAAACATTCAGTACTTC. Protein: CASSLGADTSKNIQYF.

This clonotype has only a few counts. The chain couples TRBV20-1 to TRBJ1-2, with D maybe TRBD1 (5 bases). This CDR3 region has 13 residues. The germline V gene has CDR1 DFQATT and CDR2 SNEGSKA (reference sequence). V shed 3 bases and J shed 6 bases, with 14 bases lying between them. CDR3 residues: CSARGEGPNGYTF. Written as DNA, the CDR3 is TGCAGTGCTAGGGGAGAGGGGCCAAATGGCTACACCTTC.

This chain joins TRBV2 and TRBJ2-3; possible D gene TRBD1, 5 bases. CDR1 and CDR2 (germline): SNHLY, FYNNEI. The V end was cut by 6 bases, the J end by 6 bases, with 16 bases between. The CDR3 sequence is 14 residues long. The CDR3 DNA reads as TGTGCCAGCAGACGATCGTCAGGGCAGGATACGCAGTATTTT. Residues: CASRRSSGQDTQYF.